Listed below are T cell receptor beta chains from one sample, sequenced in a study of blood T cell repertoires in COVID-19. Assay used: immunoSEQ multiplex PCR; TCRdb lists only in-frame clones, some missing. The table has roughly 340,000 clones, 80% to 90% seen once. The sequenced sample consisted of PBMCs or T cells enriched from blood (not recorded which). The receptor source for this set is a middle-aged man in a cohort exposed to, infected with or recovered from COVID-19 (not recorded which). The CDR3 runs from the conserved cysteine through the conserved F or W. The D gene is left open where the match is weak. Not all rows give a size; the values are once, few, many and, for expanded clones, a class.

v_call: TRBV6-5
d_call: -
clone_size: few
cdr3_length: 15
j_call: TRBJ1-6
cdr3_nt: TGTGCCAGCAGTTACTCCACAGGGCTAAATTCACCCCTCCACTTT
cdr3_aa: CASSYSTGLNSPLHF

v_call: TRBV30
d_call: -
clone_size: -
cdr3_length: 13
j_call: TRBJ2-2
cdr3_nt: TGTGCCTGGCACTACAGGGACACCGGGGAGCTGTTTTTT
cdr3_aa: CAWHYRDTGELFF

v_call: TRBV28
d_call: -
clone_size: -
cdr3_length: 14
j_call: TRBJ2-3
cdr3_nt: TGTGCCGGGAATAGCAGGGGATCGACAGATACGCAGTATTTT
cdr3_aa: CAGNSRGSTDTQYF

v_call: TRBV18
d_call: TRBD2
clone_size: once
cdr3_length: 14
j_call: TRBJ2-5
cdr3_nt: TGTGCCAGCTCACCAGCGGGAGGGGTTGAGACCCAGTACTTC
cdr3_aa: CASSPAGGVETQYF

v_call: TRBV24-1
d_call: -
clone_size: -
cdr3_length: 14
j_call: TRBJ1-2
cdr3_nt: TGTGCCACCAGTGACCGGACAGCAAACTATGGCTACACCTTC
cdr3_aa: CATSDRTANYGYTF

v_call: TRBV5-1
d_call: TRBD2
clone_size: -
cdr3_length: 15
j_call: TRBJ2-1
cdr3_nt: TGCGCCAGCAGCTTTAGGACTAGCGGGAAAAATGAGCAGTTCTTC
cdr3_aa: CASSFRTSGKNEQFF

v_call: TRBV28
d_call: TRBD1
clone_size: once
cdr3_length: 15
j_call: TRBJ2-7
cdr3_nt: TGTGCCAGCAGTGAACCCGGGACAGGGGTTCACGAGCAGTACTTC
cdr3_aa: CASSEPGTGVHEQYF

v_call: TRBV27
d_call: TRBD1
clone_size: -
cdr3_length: 15
j_call: TRBJ2-2
cdr3_nt: TGTGCCAGCAGTCCCCGGGACAGCTATTCCGGGGAGCTGTTTTTT
cdr3_aa: CASSPRDSYSGELFF

v_call: TRBV5-4
d_call: TRBD1
clone_size: -
cdr3_length: 14
j_call: TRBJ2-5
cdr3_nt: TGTGCCAGCAGCTTGAGACAGGGGGCAGAGACCCAGTACTTC
cdr3_aa: CASSLRQGAETQYF

v_call: TRBV5-1
d_call: -
clone_size: -
cdr3_length: 15
j_call: TRBJ2-7
cdr3_nt: TGCGCCAGCAGCTTGATGTCTAGCGAATCCTACGAGCAGTACTTC
cdr3_aa: CASSLMSSESYEQYF

v_call: TRBV30
d_call: -
clone_size: -
cdr3_length: 13
j_call: TRBJ2-7
cdr3_nt: TGTGCCTGGAGTGTACTAGAAATATCCGAGCAGTACTTC
cdr3_aa: CAWSVLEISEQYF

v_call: TRBV10-3
d_call: -
clone_size: few
cdr3_length: 16
j_call: TRBJ1-2
cdr3_nt: TGTGCCATCAGTGAGGGGTCAGGCCGCGGGAGTAATGGCTACACCTTC
cdr3_aa: CAISEGSGRGSNGYTF

v_call: TRBV30
d_call: -
clone_size: -
cdr3_length: 15
j_call: TRBJ2-2
cdr3_nt: TGTGCCTGGAAAGGAGGGCCCCTTGAAGTCGGGGAGCTGTTTTTT
cdr3_aa: CAWKGGPLEVGELFF

v_call: TRBV5-1
d_call: TRBD1
clone_size: once
cdr3_length: 16
j_call: TRBJ1-4
cdr3_nt: TGCGCCAGCAGCCAGCTCCAGGGGGCAACTAATGAAAAACTGTTTTTT
cdr3_aa: CASSQLQGATNEKLFF

v_call: TRBV7-7
d_call: -
clone_size: -
cdr3_length: 20
j_call: TRBJ1-5
cdr3_nt: TGTGCCAGCAGCTTAGCTTGCTGGATACGACTCAAATATAGCAATCAGCCCCAGCATTTT
cdr3_aa: CASSLACWIRLKYSNQPQHF

v_call: TRBV9
d_call: -
clone_size: -
cdr3_length: 15
j_call: TRBJ1-2
cdr3_nt: TGTGCCAGCAGCGACGGGCTAGGGGATAACGATGGCTACACCTTC
cdr3_aa: CASSDGLGDNDGYTF

v_call: TRBV21-1
d_call: -
clone_size: -
cdr3_length: 17
j_call: TRBJ2-1
cdr3_nt: TGTGCCACACAAAGGGCTCTAGCGGGACGCAGAGTTTTTGAGCAGTTCTTC
cdr3_aa: CATQRALAGRRVFEQFF

v_call: TRBV19
d_call: TRBD1
clone_size: -
cdr3_length: 15
j_call: TRBJ2-1
cdr3_nt: TGTGCCAGTAGTAGGCGGACAGGCTCCTACAATGAGCAGTTCTTC
cdr3_aa: CASSRRTGSYNEQFF

v_call: TRBV6-5
d_call: -
clone_size: -
cdr3_length: 14
j_call: TRBJ2-3
cdr3_nt: TGTGCCAGCAGTTATAGGCACGGAGCAGATACGCAGTATTTT
cdr3_aa: CASSYRHGADTQYF

v_call: TRBV28
d_call: -
clone_size: -
cdr3_length: 14
j_call: TRBJ2-5
cdr3_nt: TGTGCCAGCAGACTACAGGGTCAGCAAGAGACCCAGTACTTC
cdr3_aa: CASRLQGQQETQYF

v_call: TRBV6-6
d_call: -
clone_size: -
cdr3_length: 12
j_call: TRBJ1-3
cdr3_nt: TGTGCCAGCAGTTTGTCCCAAAACACCATATATTTT
cdr3_aa: CASSLSQNTIYF

v_call: TRBV28
d_call: -
clone_size: -
cdr3_length: 16
j_call: TRBJ1-4
cdr3_nt: TGTGCCAGCAGTCCCCTCCTGGGGGGAGGGAATGAAAAACTGTTTTTT
cdr3_aa: CASSPLLGGGNEKLFF

v_call: TRBV2
d_call: TRBD1
clone_size: -
cdr3_length: 14
j_call: TRBJ1-2
cdr3_nt: TGTGCCAGCATTCCGGGACAGGGGGATTATGGCTACACCTTC
cdr3_aa: CASIPGQGDYGYTF

v_call: TRBV27
d_call: -
clone_size: -
cdr3_length: 16
j_call: TRBJ1-1
cdr3_nt: TGTGCCAGCAGTTTAAGGACCAACAGGGCGAACACTGAAGCTTTCTTT
cdr3_aa: CASSLRTNRANTEAFF

v_call: TRBV24-1
d_call: TRBD1
clone_size: -
cdr3_length: 13
j_call: TRBJ1-2
cdr3_nt: TGTGCCACCAGTGCCGGACAGGGGATCGGCTACACCTTC
cdr3_aa: CATSAGQGIGYTF

v_call: TRBV5-1
d_call: -
clone_size: -
cdr3_length: 14
j_call: TRBJ1-1
cdr3_nt: TGCGCCAGCAGCTTGTCGGGAATGAGGACTGAAGCTTTCTTT
cdr3_aa: CASSLSGMRTEAFF

v_call: TRBV18
d_call: TRBD1
clone_size: -
cdr3_length: 16
j_call: TRBJ1-1
cdr3_nt: TGTGCCAGCTCACTTCTCGGACAGGGAGTGGGGACTGAAGCTTTCTTT
cdr3_aa: CASSLLGQGVGTEAFF

v_call: TRBV6-5
d_call: -
clone_size: -
cdr3_length: 13
j_call: TRBJ1-6
cdr3_nt: TGTGCCAGCAGTTCCGGACAGAATTCACCCCTCCACTTT
cdr3_aa: CASSSGQNSPLHF

v_call: TRBV25-1
d_call: TRBD2
clone_size: -
cdr3_length: 17
j_call: TRBJ2-2
cdr3_nt: TGTGCCAGCAGTGTGCCTCGACTAGCGGGAGACACCGGGGAGCTGTTTTTT
cdr3_aa: CASSVPRLAGDTGELFF

v_call: TRBV7-2
d_call: -
clone_size: -
cdr3_length: 17
j_call: TRBJ1-5
cdr3_nt: TGTGCCAGCAGCTTAATCCATGGGGGGGCCGGCAATCAGCCCCAGCATTTT
cdr3_aa: CASSLIHGGAGNQPQHF

v_call: TRBV28
d_call: -
clone_size: -
cdr3_length: 14
j_call: TRBJ2-6
cdr3_nt: TGTGCCAGCTTAAGAGGCTTTGGGGCCAACGTCCTGACTTTC
cdr3_aa: CASLRGFGANVLTF

v_call: TRBV18
d_call: -
clone_size: once
cdr3_length: 17
j_call: TRBJ2-2
cdr3_nt: TGTGCCAGCTCACCAGGAAGAATTGGACAAAACACCGGGGAGCTGTTTTTT
cdr3_aa: CASSPGRIGQNTGELFF

v_call: TRBV3-1/TRBV3-2
d_call: TRBD1
clone_size: -
cdr3_length: 13
j_call: TRBJ1-2
cdr3_nt: TGTGCCAGCAGCCAAGGGGACAGTAAGATATACACCTTC
cdr3_aa: CASSQGDSKIYTF

v_call: TRBV19
d_call: TRBD1
clone_size: few
cdr3_length: 18
j_call: TRBJ1-2
cdr3_nt: TGTGCCAGTAGTCCCAGTCCCGGGACAGGGAGTTTGTCCTATGGCTACACCTTC
cdr3_aa: CASSPSPGTGSLSYGYTF

v_call: TRBV5-1
d_call: TRBD1
clone_size: -
cdr3_length: 15
j_call: TRBJ1-2
cdr3_nt: TGCGCCAGCAGCTGGGGGACAGGAAGTCCCGATGGCTACACCTTC
cdr3_aa: CASSWGTGSPDGYTF

v_call: TRBV25-1
d_call: TRBD2
clone_size: -
cdr3_length: 15
j_call: TRBJ2-1
cdr3_nt: TGTGCCAGCAGTGATAGCGGGAGTCAAAACAATGAGCAGTTCTTC
cdr3_aa: CASSDSGSQNNEQFF